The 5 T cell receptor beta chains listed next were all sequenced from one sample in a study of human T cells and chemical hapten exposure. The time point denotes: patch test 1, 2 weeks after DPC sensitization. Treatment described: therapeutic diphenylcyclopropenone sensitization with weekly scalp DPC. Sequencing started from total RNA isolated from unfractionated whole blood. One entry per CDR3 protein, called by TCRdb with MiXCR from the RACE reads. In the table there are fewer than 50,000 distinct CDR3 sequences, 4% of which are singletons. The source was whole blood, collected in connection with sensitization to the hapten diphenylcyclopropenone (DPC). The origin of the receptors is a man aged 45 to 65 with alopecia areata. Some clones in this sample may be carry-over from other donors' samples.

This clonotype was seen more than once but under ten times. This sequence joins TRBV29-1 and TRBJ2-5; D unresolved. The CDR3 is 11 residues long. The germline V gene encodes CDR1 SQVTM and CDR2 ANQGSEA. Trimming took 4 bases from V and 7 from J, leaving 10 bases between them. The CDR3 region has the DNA TGCAGCGTTGCTCCTGACGGGACCCAGTACTTC. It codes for CSVAPDGTQYF.

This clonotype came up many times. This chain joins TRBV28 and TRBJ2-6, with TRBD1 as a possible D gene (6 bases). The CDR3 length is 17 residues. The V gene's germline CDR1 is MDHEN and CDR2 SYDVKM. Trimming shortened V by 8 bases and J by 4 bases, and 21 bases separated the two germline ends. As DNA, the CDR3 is TGTGCCAGCGCTGCTGTAACAGGGCCTCTCGGGGCCAACGTCCTGACTTTC. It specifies CASAAVTGPLGANVLTF.

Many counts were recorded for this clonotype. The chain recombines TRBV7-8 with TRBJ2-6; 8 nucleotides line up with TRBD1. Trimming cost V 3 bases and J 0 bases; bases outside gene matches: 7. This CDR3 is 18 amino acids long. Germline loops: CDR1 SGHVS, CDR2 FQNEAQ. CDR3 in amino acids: CASSLRDRLSSGANVLTF. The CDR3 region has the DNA TGTGCCAGCAGCTTGCGGGACAGGCTTAGCTCTGGGGCCAACGTCCTGACTTTC.

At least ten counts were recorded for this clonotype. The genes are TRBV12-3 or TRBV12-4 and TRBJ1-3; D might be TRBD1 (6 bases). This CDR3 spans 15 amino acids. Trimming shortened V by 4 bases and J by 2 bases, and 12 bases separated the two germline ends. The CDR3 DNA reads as TGTGCCAGCAGTTGGTTAACAGGGACTGGAAACACCATATATTTT. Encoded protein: CASSWLTGTGNTIYF.

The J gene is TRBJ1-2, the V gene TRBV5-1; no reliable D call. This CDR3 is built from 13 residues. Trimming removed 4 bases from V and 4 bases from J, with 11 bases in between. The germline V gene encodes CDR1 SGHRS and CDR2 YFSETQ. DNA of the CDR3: TGCGCCAGCAGCATAGACACGGCCTATGGCTACACCTTC. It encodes CASSIDTAYGYTF.